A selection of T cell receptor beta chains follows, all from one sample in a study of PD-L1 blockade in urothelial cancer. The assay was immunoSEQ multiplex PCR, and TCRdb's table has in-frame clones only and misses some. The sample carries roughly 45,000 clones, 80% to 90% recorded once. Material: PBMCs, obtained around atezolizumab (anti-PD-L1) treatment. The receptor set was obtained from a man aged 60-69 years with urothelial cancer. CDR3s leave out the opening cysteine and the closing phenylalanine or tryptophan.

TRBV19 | ASSITTGSSYGYT
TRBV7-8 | ASSSGGGDNTGELF
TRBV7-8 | ASSLISFETQY
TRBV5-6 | ASSGYSGGVYNEQF
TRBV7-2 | ASSSKQGWQTQY
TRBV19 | ASKIRDRSNYGYT
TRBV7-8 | ASSLEMAGVGSPLH
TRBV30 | AWSGQSNQPQH
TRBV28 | ASSQTGPYGYT
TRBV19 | ASSILLGGEETQY
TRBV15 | ATSPSDREGDEKLF
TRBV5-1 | ASSLRAGNYEQY
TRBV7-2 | ASRKAGLTRGNTIY
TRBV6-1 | ASSVGAGVNEKLF
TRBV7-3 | ASSFRTGSSYNEQF
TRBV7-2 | ASTRGGGSNTGELF
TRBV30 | ASSPGNSPLNQPQH
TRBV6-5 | ASSWAGRSIYEQY
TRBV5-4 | ASSSWAFSGANVLT